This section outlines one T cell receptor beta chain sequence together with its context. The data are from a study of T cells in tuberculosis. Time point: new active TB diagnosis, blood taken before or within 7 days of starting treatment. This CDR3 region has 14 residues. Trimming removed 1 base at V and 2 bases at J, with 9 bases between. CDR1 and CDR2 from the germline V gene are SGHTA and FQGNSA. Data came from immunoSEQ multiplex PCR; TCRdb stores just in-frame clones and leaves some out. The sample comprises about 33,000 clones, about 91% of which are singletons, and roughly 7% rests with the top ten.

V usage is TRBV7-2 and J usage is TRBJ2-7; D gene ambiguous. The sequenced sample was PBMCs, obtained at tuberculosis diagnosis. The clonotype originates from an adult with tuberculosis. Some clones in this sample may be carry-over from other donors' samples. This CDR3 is CASSLGQSTYEQYF. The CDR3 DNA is TGTGCCAGCAGCTTAGGTCAGTCCACCTACGAGCAGTACTTC.